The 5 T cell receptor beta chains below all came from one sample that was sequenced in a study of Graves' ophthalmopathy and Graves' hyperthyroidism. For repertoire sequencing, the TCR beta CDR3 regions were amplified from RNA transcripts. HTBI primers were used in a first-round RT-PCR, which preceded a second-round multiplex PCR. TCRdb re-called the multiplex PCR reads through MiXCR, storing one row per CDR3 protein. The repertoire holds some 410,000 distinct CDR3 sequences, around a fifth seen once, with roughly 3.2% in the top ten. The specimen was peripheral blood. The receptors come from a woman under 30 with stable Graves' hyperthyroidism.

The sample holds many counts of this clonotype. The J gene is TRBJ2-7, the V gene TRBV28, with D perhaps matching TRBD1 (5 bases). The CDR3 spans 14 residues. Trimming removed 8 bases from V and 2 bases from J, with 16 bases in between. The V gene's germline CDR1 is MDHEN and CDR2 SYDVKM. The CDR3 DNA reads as TGTGCCAGCGCTGGGGCAGGGAAAACCTACGAGCAGTACTTC. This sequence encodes CASAGAGKTYEQYF.

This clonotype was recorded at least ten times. The DNA of the CDR3 is TGCAGTGCTCCCAAGGGGCACATTGGGACCTACGAGCAGTACTTC. This translates into CSAPKGHIGTYEQYF. The chain links TRBV20-1 to TRBJ2-7, with D possibly matching TRBD1 (5 bases). Germline lookup yields CDR1 DFQATT and CDR2 SNEGSKA (reference sequence). V was pared by 5 bases and J by 2 bases, with 19 bases between. This CDR3 comprises 15 residues.

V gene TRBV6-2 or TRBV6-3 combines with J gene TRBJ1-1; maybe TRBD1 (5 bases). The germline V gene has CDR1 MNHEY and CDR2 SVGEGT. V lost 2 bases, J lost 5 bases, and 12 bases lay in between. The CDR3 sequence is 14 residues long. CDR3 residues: CASSYAQGGTEAFF. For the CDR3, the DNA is TGTGCCAGCAGTTACGCCCAGGGAGGGACTGAAGCTTTCTTT.

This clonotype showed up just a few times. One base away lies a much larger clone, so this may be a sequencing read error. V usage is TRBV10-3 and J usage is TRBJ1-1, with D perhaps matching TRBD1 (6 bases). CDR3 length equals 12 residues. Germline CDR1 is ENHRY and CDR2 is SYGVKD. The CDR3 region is CAISDRDTESFF. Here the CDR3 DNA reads TGTGCCATCAGTGACAGGGACACTGAATCTTTCTTT.

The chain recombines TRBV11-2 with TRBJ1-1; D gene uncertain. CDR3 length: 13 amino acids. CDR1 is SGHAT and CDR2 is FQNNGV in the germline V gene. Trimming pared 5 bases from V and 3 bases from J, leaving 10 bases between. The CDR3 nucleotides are TGTGCCAGCAGCCCGCCCTGGGACACTGAAGCTTTCTTT. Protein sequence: CASSPPWDTEAFF.